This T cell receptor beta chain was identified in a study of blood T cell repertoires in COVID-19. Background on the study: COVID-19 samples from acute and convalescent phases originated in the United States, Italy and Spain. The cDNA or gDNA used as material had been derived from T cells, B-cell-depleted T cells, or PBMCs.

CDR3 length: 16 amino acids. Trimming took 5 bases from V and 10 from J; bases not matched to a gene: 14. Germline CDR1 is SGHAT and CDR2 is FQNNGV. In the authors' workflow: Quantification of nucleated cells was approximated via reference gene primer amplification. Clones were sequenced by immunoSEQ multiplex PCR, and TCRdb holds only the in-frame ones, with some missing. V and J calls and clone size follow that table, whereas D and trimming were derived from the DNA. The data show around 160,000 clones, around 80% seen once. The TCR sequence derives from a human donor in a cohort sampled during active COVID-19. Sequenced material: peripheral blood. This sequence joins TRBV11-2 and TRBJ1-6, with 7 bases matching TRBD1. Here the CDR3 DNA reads TGTGCCAGCAGCCGTGACAGGGTGGGCCTAATCTCACCCCTCCACTTT. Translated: CASSRDRVGLISPLHF.